Each of the 13 T cell receptor beta chains below was sequenced from the same sample in a study of cytomegalovirus exposure and HLA in healthy donors. PCR primers comprised 60 Vbeta and 13 Jbeta primers. The table came from immunoSEQ multiplex PCR; TCRdb's copy has only in-frame clones and leaves some out. This repertoire shows approximately 180,000 clones, about three quarters found once; its top ten account for approximately 1%. Sequenced: PBMCs. These receptors came from a woman aged 40 to 55 in good health and CMV-seronegative.

The chain recombines TRBV19 with TRBJ1-3; 8 bases are shared with TRBD1. Germline CDR1 LNHDA, CDR2 SQIVND (reference sequence). V shed 7 bases and J 0 bases; nucleotides not matched to a gene: 2. CDR3 length: 14 amino acids. Here the CDR3 reads CASTTGGSGNTIYF. As DNA, the CDR3 is TGTGCCAGTACAACAGGGGGCTCTGGAAACACCATATATTTT.

This sequence joins TRBV6-1 and TRBJ2-2; 8 bases map to TRBD1. The CDR3 totals 14 residues. V dropped 8 bases and J dropped 7; count of bases not matched to a gene: 9. From germline, CDR1 is MNHNS and CDR2 SASEGT. The CDR3 spells CASCRTGYLGELFF. The CDR3 nucleotides are TGTGCCAGCTGTAGGACAGGGTATCTCGGGGAGCTGTTTTTT.

This chain links TRBV2 with TRBJ2-7; D unclear. The germline gives CDR1 SNHLY, CDR2 FYNNEI. This CDR3 is 15 amino acids long. V shed 11 bases and J shed 1 base, with 21 bases lying between them. The CDR3 DNA is TGTGCCGCCCGACGAGAGGCAGAGGTTTCCTACGAGCAGTACTTC. Residues: CAARREAEVSYEQYF.

The J gene is TRBJ1-5, the V gene TRBV29-1, with 8 positions matching TRBD1. V was pared by 4 bases and J by 3 bases, with 2 bases of the junction left unmatched. Per the germline V gene, CDR1 is SQVTM and CDR2 is ANQGSEA. The CDR3 length is 13 residues. The CDR3, as DNA: TGCAGCGTTGCGGGACAGGTCAATCAGCCCCAGCATTTT. It translates to CSVAGQVNQPQHF.

The CDR3 loop is CASRATGTNEKLFF. The CDR3 DNA reads as TGTGCCAGCAGAGCGACCGGCACAAATGAAAAACTGTTTTTT. This chain uses TRBV6-5 with TRBJ1-4; D remains unclear. The V and J ends lost 6 bases and 5 bases respectively, with 13 bases between them. The CDR3 has 14 amino acids. Germline CDR1 and CDR2: MNHEY and SVGAGI.

The V and J genes are TRBV28 and TRBJ1-2; weak D call: TRBD1 (6 bases). CDR3 length equals 17 residues. CDR1 and CDR2 (germline): MDHEN, SYDVKM. Trimming took off 8 bases at V and 2 bases at J, with 24 bases between the two ends. CDR3 sequence: CASRLGGGIISNYGYTF. Written as DNA, the CDR3 is TGTGCCAGCCGGTTGGGGGGGGGCATAATTTCGAACTATGGCTACACCTTC.

This sequence joins TRBV14 and TRBJ1-2; tentative D call: TRBD1 (5 bases). Per germline, CDR1 SGHDN and CDR2 FVKESK. V lost 4 bases and J lost 4, with 13 bases in between. This CDR3 region has 14 residues. CDR3 protein: CASSLLDSPYGYTF. CDR3 nucleotide sequence: TGTGCCAGCAGCCTTCTAGACAGCCCCTATGGCTACACCTTC.

This chain connects TRBV25-1 to TRBJ2-1, with 7 bases that match TRBD1. From germline, CDR1 is MGHDK and CDR2 SYGVNS. The trim removed 8 bases at V and 6 bases at J, leaving 10 bases unmatched. CDR3 length: 14 amino acids. CDR3 amino acids: CASSRQGGSNEQFF. CDR3 bases: TGTGCCAGCTCCAGACAGGGTGGTAGCAATGAGCAGTTCTTC.

J is TRBJ2-7 and V is TRBV13, with D possibly matching TRBD2 (5 bases). CDR1 PRHDT and CDR2 FYEKMQ come from the germline V gene (reference sequence). The V gene lost 2 bases and the J gene lost 2 bases, with 7 bases spanning the gap. The CDR3 runs 13 residues. The DNA for the CDR3 is TGTGCCAGCAGCTTAAGGGAGACCTACGAGCAGTACGTC. Residues: CASSLRETYEQYV.

The V gene is TRBV19, the J gene TRBJ2-2, with a weak D call TRBD1 (6 bases). Germline V gene lookup returns CDR1 LNHDA and CDR2 SQIVND (reference sequence). V was clipped by 4 bases and J by 6 bases, with 12 bases between them. The CDR3 loop spans 14 amino acids. CDR3 in DNA: TGTGCCAGTAGTACCCTGGGGGCGGCCGGGGAGCTGTTTTTT. Translation: CASSTLGAAGELFF.

CDR3 region: CASSPRTGSFGYTF. The CDR3 DNA is TGTGCCAGCAGCCCCCGGACAGGGTCGTTTGGCTACACCTTC. The chain carries TRBV7-2 and TRBJ1-2; the match to TRBD1 covers 8 bases. The junction had 9 bases not matched to a gene; V was cut back by 5 bases and J by 7 bases. The CDR3 has 14 amino acids. Germline V gene lookup returns CDR1 SGHTA and CDR2 FQGNSA. The full variable domain, its missing parts supplied by reference TRBV7-2 and TRBJ1-2, is GAGVSQSPSNKVTEKGKDVELRCDPISGHTALYWYRQSLGQGLEFLIYFQGNSAPDKSGLPSDRFSAERTGGSVSTLTIQRTQQEDSAVYLCASSPRTGSFGYTFGSGTRLTVV.

This clone was seen just once. The chain employs TRBV2 and TRBJ2-4, with 9 bases fitting TRBD1. This CDR3 has 14 residues. In germline, CDR1 is SNHLY, CDR2 FYNNEI. V shed 6 bases, J shed 5 bases, and the junction held 5 bases outside the gene matches. This CDR3 is CASSSTGGENIQYF. The CDR3 DNA follows: TGTGCCAGCAGCTCGACAGGGGGGGAAAACATTCAGTACTTC.

This clone was picked up one time. The rearrangement links TRBV5-6 to TRBJ2-7, with 10 nucleotides matching TRBD1. This CDR3 spans 15 amino acids. With 0 bases clipped from V and 6 bases from J, the junction kept 6 bases outside the gene matches. Germline lookup yields CDR1 SGHDT and CDR2 YYEEEE. The CDR3 reads CASSLGPGQGREQYF. The DNA of the CDR3 is TGTGCCAGCAGCTTGGGACCGGGACAGGGGCGCGAGCAGTACTTC.